The 12 T cell receptor beta chains below come from one sample, sequenced in a study of long-term antiretroviral therapy in people with HIV. The authors ran the immunoSEQ assay, v3.0, at survey level. Using immunoSEQ multiplex PCR, the repertoire was profiled, and TCRdb retains in-frame clones only, with some absent. The top ten clones hold 7.5% to 9% of a sample with 27,000 or so clones, over 65% of them seen once. The sequencing used unsorted PBMCs, collected about 5 years after starting antiretroviral therapy. These TCRs come from a man in his forties with HIV.

The chain employs TRBV7-2 and TRBJ1-4, with a tentative D call TRBD1 (6 bases). The CDR3 runs to 15 residues. Germline CDR1 is SGHTA and CDR2 is FQGNSA. With 6 bases removed from V and 0 bases from J, the gap between germline ends came to 11 bases. The chain's CDR3 is CASRERQATNEKLFF. The CDR3 DNA sequence: TGTGCCAGCAGGGAGAGACAGGCAACTAATGAAAAACTGTTTTTT.

The chain has TRBV4-2 and TRBJ2-6; no reliable D call. V lost 0 bases to trimming and J lost 0 bases, with 3 bases between them. The germline gives CDR1 LGHNA, CDR2 YNFKEQ. The CDR3 is 15 residues long. The CDR3 sequence: CASSQDTSGANVLTF. The CDR3 nucleotides are TGTGCCAGCAGCCAAGACACCTCTGGGGCCAACGTCCTGACTTTC.

The gene calls are TRBV7-8 and TRBJ2-1; D might be TRBD2 (5 bases). V was cut by 0 bases and J by 5 bases, with 11 bases left in between. Germline V gene sequence: CDR1 SGHVS, CDR2 FQNEAQ. The CDR3 extends over 15 amino acids. The DNA of the CDR3 is TGTGCCAGCAGCTTAGCCGGACTGGTACACAATGAGCAGTTCTTC. This encodes CASSLAGLVHNEQFF.

This clone was counted between two and nine times. The chain combines TRBV6-5 with TRBJ1-1; D possibly corresponds to TRBD1 (5 bases). Trimming shortened V by 6 bases and J by 1 base, and 15 bases separated the two germline ends. The CDR3 has 15 residues. Germline V gives CDR1 MNHEY, CDR2 SVGAGI. The CDR3: CASRPDGQKNTEAFF. The DNA for the CDR3 is TGTGCCAGCAGGCCCGACGGACAAAAGAACACTGAAGCTTTCTTT.

The V and J genes are TRBV18 and TRBJ1-1; D is uncertain. CDR1 is KGHSH and CDR2 is LQKENI in the germline V gene. With 3 bases removed from V and 4 bases from J, the gap between germline ends came to 6 bases. The length of the CDR3 is 12 residues. The DNA of the CDR3 is TGTGCCAGCTCACCGGACGTCACTGAAGCTTTCTTT. The encoded protein is CASSPDVTEAFF.

The chain joins TRBV19 to TRBJ2-3; 7 nucleotides align to TRBD1. Germline values: CDR1 LNHDA, CDR2 SQIVND (reference sequence). The CDR3 covers 16 residues. V shed 5 bases, J shed 0 bases, and the junction held 8 bases outside the gene matches. CDR3 DNA sequence: TGTGCCAGTAGTTCTTGGACAGGCCCTAGCACAGATACGCAGTATTTT. Translating gives CASSSWTGPSTDTQYF.

The CDR3 here is CASSGDSGSLGETQYF. CDR3 nucleotides: TGTGCCAGCAGCGGGGATAGCGGGAGTTTAGGCGAGACCCAGTACTTC. The chain joins TRBV9 to TRBJ2-5; 9 bases are shared with TRBD2. Trimming at V came to 3 bases and at J to 5 bases, leaving 11 bases not matched to a gene. The CDR3 covers 16 residues. CDR1 is SGDLS and CDR2 is YYNGEE in the germline V gene.

V and J are TRBV5-4 and TRBJ2-1; 10 bases match TRBD2. CDR3 length: 13 residues. Germline values: CDR1 SGHNT, CDR2 YYREEE (reference sequence). V shed 10 bases and J 4 bases; nucleotides not matched to a gene: 5. CDR3 residues: CAVAGGPYNEQFF. CDR3 nucleotide sequence: TGTGCCGTAGCGGGGGGACCGTACAATGAGCAGTTCTTC.

V is TRBV6-5 and J is TRBJ2-3; no clear D. V lost 6 bases and J lost 4, with 11 bases in between. Germline lookup yields CDR1 MNHEY and CDR2 SVGAGI. The CDR3 is 13 residues long. The CDR3 nucleotides are TGTGCCAGCAGATCTCAATTGGCAGATACGCAGTATTTT. Translated: CASRSQLADTQYF.

The chain is built from TRBV19 and TRBJ2-7, with 8 bases that match TRBD1. The CDR3 is made up of 16 amino acids. Germline CDR1 reads LNHDA; CDR2 reads SQIVND (reference sequence). Trimming took 2 bases from V and 7 from J; bases not matched to a gene: 13. CDR3 in DNA: TGTGCCAGTAGTATACGAGGCGGGCAGGGGGCTGGAGAGCAGTACTTC. Translating gives CASSIRGGQGAGEQYF.

The V and J genes are TRBV10-3 and TRBJ2-2, with 8 bases lining up with TRBD1. V shed 7 bases and J 1 base; nucleotides not matched to a gene: 8. The CDR3 length is 16 residues. Germline loops: CDR1 ENHRY, CDR2 SYGVKD. Here the CDR3 DNA reads TGTGCCATCATGGGAATCGACAGGGGGAACACCGGGGAGCTGTTTTTT. Protein: CAIMGIDRGNTGELFF.

The chain links TRBV28 to TRBJ2-2; weak D call: TRBD1 (7 bases). Germline loops: CDR1 MDHEN, CDR2 SYDVKM. The CDR3 is 14 amino acids. The V gene lost 6 bases and the J gene lost 5 bases, with 13 bases spanning the gap. CDR3 residues: CASRETGRTGELFF. The CDR3, as DNA: TGTGCCAGCAGGGAGACAGGGAGGACCGGGGAGCTGTTTTTT. Variable domain in full (rest from reference TRBV28 and TRBJ2-2): DVKVTQSSRYLVKRTGEKVFLECVQDMDHENMFWYRQDPGLGLRLIYFSYDVKMKEKGDIPEGYSVSREKKERFSLILESASTNQTSMYLCASRETGRTGELFFGEGSRLTVL.